The clone carrying this TCR beta chain has just a few counts. TCRdb's table, derived via immunoSEQ multiplex PCR, lists solely in-frame clones and lacks some. The sample lists about 52,000 clones, 80% to 90% seen once, with approximately 20% in the top ten. The sample is drawn from a study of T cells in localized non-small cell lung cancer. Between the trimmed V and J ends, which lost 2 bases and 2 bases, there was a span of 9 bases. The CDR3 consists of 14 residues. The V gene's germline CDR1 is SGHTA and CDR2 FQGTGA. The sequence was obtained from a male donor at least 60 years old with stage III squamous cell lung carcinoma. The sequences come from peripheral blood, collected before any cancer treatment. The V and J genes are TRBV7-3 and TRBJ1-1; no firm D call. The DNA of the CDR3 is TGTGCCAGCAGCTTATCCGCGGGAAACACTGAAGCTTTCTTT. As protein: CASSLSAGNTEAFF.